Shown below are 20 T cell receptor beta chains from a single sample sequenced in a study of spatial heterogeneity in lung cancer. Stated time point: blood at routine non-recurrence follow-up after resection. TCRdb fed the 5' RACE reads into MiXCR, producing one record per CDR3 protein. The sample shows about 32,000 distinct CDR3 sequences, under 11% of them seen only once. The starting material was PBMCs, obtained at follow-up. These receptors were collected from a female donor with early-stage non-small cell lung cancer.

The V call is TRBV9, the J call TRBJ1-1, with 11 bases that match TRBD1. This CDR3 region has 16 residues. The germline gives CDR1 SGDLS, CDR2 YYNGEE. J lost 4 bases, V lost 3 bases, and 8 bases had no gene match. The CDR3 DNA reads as TGTGCCAGCAGCGACTCTCGGACAGGGGGCCTCACTGAAGCTTTCTTT. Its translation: CASSDSRTGGLTEAFF.

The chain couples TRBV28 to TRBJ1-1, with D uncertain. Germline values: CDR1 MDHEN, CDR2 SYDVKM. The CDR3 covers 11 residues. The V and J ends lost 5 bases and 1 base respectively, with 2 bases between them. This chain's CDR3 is CASSGNTEAFF. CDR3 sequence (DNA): TGTGCCAGCAGTGGGAACACTGAAGCTTTCTTT.

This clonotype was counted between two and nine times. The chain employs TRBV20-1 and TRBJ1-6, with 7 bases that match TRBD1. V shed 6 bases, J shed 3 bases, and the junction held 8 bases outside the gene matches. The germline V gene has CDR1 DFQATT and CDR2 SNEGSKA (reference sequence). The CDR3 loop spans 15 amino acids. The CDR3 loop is CSARPGTVYNSPLHF. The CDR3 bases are TGCAGTGCCAGGCCCGGGACAGTCTATAATTCACCCCTCCACTTT.

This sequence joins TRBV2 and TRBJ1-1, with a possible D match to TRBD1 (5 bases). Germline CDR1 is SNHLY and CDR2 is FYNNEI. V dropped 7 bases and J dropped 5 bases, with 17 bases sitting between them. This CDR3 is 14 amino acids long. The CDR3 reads CASINAGTWTEAFF. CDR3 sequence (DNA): TGTGCCAGCATCAACGCCGGGACTTGGACTGAAGCTTTCTTT. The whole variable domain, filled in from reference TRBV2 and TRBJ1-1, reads EPEVTQTPSHQVTQMGQEVILRCVPISNHLYFYWYRQILGQKVEFLVSFYNNEISEKSEIFDDQFSVERPDGSNFTLKIRSTKLEDSAMYFCASINAGTWTEAFFGQGTRLTVV.

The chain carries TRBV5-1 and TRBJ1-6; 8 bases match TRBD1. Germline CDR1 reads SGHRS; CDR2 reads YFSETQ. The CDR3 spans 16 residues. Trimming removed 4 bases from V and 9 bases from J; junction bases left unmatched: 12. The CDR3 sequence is CASSREAGGRASPLHF. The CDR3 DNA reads TGCGCCAGCAGCCGCGAGGCAGGGGGCCGTGCTTCACCCCTCCACTTT.

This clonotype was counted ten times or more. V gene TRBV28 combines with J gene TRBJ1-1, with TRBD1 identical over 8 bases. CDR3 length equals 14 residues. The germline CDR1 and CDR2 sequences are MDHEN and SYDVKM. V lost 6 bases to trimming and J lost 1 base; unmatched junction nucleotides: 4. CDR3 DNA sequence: TGTGCCAGCAGCGGACAGGGCTGGAACACTGAAGCTTTCTTT. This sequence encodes CASSGQGWNTEAFF.

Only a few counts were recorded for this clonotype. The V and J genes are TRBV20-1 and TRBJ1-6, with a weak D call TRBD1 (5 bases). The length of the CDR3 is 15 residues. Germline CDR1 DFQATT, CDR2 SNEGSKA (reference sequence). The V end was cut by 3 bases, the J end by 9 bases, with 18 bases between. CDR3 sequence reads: CSARAGTVLVSPLHF. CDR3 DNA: TGCAGTGCTAGGGCCGGGACGGTCCTAGTTTCACCCCTCCACTTT.

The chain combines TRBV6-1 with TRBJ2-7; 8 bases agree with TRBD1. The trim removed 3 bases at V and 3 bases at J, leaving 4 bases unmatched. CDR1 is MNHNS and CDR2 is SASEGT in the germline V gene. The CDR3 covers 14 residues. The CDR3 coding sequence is TGTGCCAGCAGTGACGCAGGGGGCTACTACGAGCAGTACTTC. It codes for CASSDAGGYYEQYF.

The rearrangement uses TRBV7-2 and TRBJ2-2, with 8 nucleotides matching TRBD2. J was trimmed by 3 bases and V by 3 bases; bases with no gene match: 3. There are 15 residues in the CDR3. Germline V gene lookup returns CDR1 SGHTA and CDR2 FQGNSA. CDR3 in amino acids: CASSLGLVHTGELFF. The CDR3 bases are TGTGCCAGCAGCTTGGGACTAGTTCACACCGGGGAGCTGTTTTTT.

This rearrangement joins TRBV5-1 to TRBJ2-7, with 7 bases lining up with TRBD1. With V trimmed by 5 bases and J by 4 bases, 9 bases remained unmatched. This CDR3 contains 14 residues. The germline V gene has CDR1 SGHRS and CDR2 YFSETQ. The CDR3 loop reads CASRARGGGYEQYF. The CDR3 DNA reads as TGCGCCAGCAGGGCCCGAGGGGGCGGTTACGAGCAGTACTTC.

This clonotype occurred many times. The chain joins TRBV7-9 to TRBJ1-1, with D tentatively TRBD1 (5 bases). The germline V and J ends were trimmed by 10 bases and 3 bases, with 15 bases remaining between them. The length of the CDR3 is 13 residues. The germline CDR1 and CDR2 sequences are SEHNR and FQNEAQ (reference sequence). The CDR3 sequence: CATYPPGDTEAFF. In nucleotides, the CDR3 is TGTGCCACCTATCCACCGGGGGACACTGAAGCTTTCTTT.

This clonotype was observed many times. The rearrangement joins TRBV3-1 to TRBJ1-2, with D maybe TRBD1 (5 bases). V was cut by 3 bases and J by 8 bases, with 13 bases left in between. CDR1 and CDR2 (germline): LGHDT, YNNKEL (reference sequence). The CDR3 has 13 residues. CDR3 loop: CASSQAGIGGYTF. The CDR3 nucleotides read TGTGCCAGCAGCCAGGCAGGGATTGGCGGCTACACCTTC.

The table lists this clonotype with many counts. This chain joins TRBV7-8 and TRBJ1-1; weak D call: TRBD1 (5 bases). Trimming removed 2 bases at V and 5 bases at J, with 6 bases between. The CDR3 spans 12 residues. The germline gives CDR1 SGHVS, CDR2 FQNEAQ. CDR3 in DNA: TGTGCCAGCAGCTTACCAGGGACTGAAGCTTTCTTT. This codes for CASSLPGTEAFF. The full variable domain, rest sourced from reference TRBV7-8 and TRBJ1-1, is GAGVSQSPRYKVAKRGQDVALRCDPISGHVSLFWYQQALGQGPEFLTYFQNEAQLDKSGLPSDRFFAERPEGSVSTLKIQRTQQEDSAVYLCASSLPGTEAFFGQGTRLTVV.

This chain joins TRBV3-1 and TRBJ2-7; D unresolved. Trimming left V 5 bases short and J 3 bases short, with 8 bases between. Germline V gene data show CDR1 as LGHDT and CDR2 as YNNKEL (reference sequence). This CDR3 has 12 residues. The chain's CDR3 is CASSLRSYEQYF. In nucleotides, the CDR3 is TGTGCCAGCAGCTTACGGAGCTACGAGCAGTACTTC.

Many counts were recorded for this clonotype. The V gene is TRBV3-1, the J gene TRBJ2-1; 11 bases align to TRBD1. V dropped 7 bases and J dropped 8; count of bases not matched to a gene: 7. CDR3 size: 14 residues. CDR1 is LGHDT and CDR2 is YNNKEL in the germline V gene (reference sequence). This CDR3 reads CASTGTGGEDEQFF. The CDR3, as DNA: TGTGCCAGCACCGGGACAGGGGGTGAAGATGAGCAGTTCTTC.

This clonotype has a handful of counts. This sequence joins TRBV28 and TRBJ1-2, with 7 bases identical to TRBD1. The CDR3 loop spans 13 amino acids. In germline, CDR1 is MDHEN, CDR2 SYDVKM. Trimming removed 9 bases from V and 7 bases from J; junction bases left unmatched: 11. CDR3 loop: CASSPGQVSGYTF. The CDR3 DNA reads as TGTGCCAGTAGCCCCGGACAGGTTTCTGGCTACACCTTC.

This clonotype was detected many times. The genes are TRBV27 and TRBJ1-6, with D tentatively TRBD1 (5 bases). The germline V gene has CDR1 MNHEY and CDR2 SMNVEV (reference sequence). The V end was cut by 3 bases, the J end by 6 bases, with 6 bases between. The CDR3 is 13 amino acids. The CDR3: CASSFGGNSPLHF. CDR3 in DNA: TGTGCCAGCAGTTTTGGGGGTAATTCACCCCTCCACTTT.

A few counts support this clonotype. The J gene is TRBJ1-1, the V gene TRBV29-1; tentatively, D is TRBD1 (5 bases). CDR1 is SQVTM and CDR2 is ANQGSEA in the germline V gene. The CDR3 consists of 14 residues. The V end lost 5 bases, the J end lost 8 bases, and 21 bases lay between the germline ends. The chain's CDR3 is CSVRPLGEGSEAFF. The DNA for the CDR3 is TGCAGCGTTCGCCCCTTGGGGGAGGGCTCAGAAGCTTTCTTT. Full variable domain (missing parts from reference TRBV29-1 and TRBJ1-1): SAVISQKPSRDICQRGTSLTIQCQVDSQVTMMFWYRQQPGQSLTLIATANQGSEATYESGFVIDKFPISRPNLTFSTLTVSNMSPEDSSIYLCSVRPLGEGSEAFFGQGTRLTVV.

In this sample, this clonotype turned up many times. CDR3: CASSLGGGAHTQYF. In nucleotides, the CDR3 is TGTGCCAGCAGTTTAGGAGGGGGGGCACATACGCAGTATTTT. The genes are TRBV28 and TRBJ2-3, with TRBD2 as a possible D gene (7 bases). Trimming cost V 2 bases and J 7 bases, with 13 bases left between them. This CDR3 contains 14 residues. Germline lookup yields CDR1 MDHEN and CDR2 SYDVKM.

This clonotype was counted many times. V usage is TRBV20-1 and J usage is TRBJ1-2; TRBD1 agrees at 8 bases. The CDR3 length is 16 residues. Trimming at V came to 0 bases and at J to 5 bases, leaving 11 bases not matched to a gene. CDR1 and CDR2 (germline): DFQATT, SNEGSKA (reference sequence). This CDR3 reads CSARDMTRGQSYGYTF. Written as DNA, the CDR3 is TGCAGTGCTAGAGACATGACCAGGGGGCAGTCGTATGGCTACACCTTC.